The rows below give T cell receptor beta chains drawn from one sample of a study of shared clonotypes between healthy human individuals. TCRdb's table, derived via immunoSEQ multiplex PCR, lists solely in-frame clones and lacks some. This table holds approximately 2.1 million clones, more than 85% found once. Source material: naive CD4+ T cells from PBMCs. The receptor set was obtained from a man between 18 and 29 years old in good health. Some clones in this sample may be carry-over from other donors' samples. Both conserved end residues are trimmed from each CDR3. The order of the fields is J gene, V gene, CDR3 protein.

j_call: TRBJ2-7
v_call: TRBV30
cdr3_aa: AWSPGDEQY

j_call: TRBJ2-7
v_call: TRBV18
cdr3_aa: ASSPLPRGETYEQY

j_call: TRBJ1-3
v_call: TRBV28
cdr3_aa: ASSPPQGAGNTIY

j_call: TRBJ2-7
v_call: TRBV10-2
cdr3_aa: ASAHRGTSGYEQY

j_call: TRBJ2-5
v_call: TRBV15
cdr3_aa: ATSRPGQQQETQY

j_call: TRBJ2-5
v_call: TRBV30
cdr3_aa: AWSTQGETQY

j_call: TRBJ2-3
v_call: TRBV18
cdr3_aa: ASSPSAENTQY

j_call: TRBJ2-1
v_call: TRBV18
cdr3_aa: ASSTDNNEQF

j_call: TRBJ1-5
v_call: TRBV28
cdr3_aa: ASSSFIFNQPQH

j_call: TRBJ1-6
v_call: TRBV30
cdr3_aa: AWSVLWGSYNSPLH

j_call: TRBJ2-5
v_call: TRBV29-1
cdr3_aa: SVERGARETQY

j_call: TRBJ2-4
v_call: TRBV4-1
cdr3_aa: ASSQDLSGTRQY

j_call: TRBJ2-7
v_call: TRBV7-2
cdr3_aa: ASSILGTTNYEQY

j_call: TRBJ2-5
v_call: TRBV6-1
cdr3_aa: ASSGGGGPAGAQY